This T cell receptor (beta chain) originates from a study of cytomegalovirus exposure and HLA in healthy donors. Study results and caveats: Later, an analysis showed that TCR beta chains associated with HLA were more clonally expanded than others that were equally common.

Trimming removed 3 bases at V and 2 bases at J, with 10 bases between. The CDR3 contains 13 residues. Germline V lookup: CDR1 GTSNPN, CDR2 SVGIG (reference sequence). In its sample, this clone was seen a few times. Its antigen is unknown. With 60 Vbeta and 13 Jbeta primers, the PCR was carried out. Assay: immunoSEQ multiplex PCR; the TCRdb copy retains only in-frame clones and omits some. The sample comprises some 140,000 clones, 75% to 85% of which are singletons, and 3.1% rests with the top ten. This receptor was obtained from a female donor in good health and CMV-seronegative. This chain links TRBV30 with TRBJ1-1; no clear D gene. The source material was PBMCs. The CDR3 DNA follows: TGTGCCTGGAGACCCCCAAGCAACACTGAAGCTTTCTTT. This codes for CAWRPPSNTEAFF. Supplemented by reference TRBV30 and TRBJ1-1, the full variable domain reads SQTIHQWPATLVQPVGSPLSLECTVEGTSNPNLYWYRQAAGRGLQLLFYSVGIGQISSEVPQNLSASRPQDRQFILSSKKLLLSDSGFYLCAWRPPSNTEAFFGQGTRLTVV.